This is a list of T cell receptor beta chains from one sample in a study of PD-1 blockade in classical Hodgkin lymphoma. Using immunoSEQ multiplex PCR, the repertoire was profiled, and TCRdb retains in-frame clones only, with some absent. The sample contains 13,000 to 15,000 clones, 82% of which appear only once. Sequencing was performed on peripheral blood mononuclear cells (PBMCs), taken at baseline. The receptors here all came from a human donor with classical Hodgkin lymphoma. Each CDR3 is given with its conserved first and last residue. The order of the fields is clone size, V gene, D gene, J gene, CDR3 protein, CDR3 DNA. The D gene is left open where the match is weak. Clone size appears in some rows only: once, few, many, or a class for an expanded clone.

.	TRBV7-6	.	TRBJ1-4	CASTLSAGAGEKLFF	TGTGCCAGCACCCTCTCGGCAGGGGCGGGTGAAAAACTGTTTTTT
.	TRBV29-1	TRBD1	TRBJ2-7	CSGLPGQGYEQYF	TGCAGCGGGCTTCCGGGACAGGGCTACGAGCAGTACTTC
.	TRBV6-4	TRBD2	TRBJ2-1	CASSDGGGANEQFF	TGTGCCAGCAGTGATGGCGGGGGGGCCAATGAGCAGTTCTTC
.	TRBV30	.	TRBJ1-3	CAWKKAGNTIYF	TGTGCCTGGAAAAAAGCGGGAAACACCATATATTTT
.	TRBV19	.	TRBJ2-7	CASSPGGYEQYF	TGTGCCAGTAGTCCCGGCGGCTACGAGCAGTACTTC
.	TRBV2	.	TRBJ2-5	CASSGGRAHETQYF	TGTGCCAGCAGTGGGGGGCGGGCCCATGAGACCCAGTACTTC
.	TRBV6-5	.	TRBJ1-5	CASSPTDNQPQHF	TGTGCCAGCAGTCCGACGGATAATCAGCCCCAGCATTTT
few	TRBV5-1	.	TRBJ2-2	CASSLVEGRGTGELFF	TGCGCCAGCAGCTTGGTCGAGGGGAGAGGTACCGGGGAGCTGTTTTTT
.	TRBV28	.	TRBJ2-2	CASRGFLDSYTGELFF	TGTGCCAGCAGAGGATTTCTTGACTCCTACACCGGGGAGCTGTTTTTT
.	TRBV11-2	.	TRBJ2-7	CASSLPEAYEQYF	TGTGCCAGCAGCTTACCGGAGGCCTACGAGCAGTACTTC
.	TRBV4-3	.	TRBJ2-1	CASSQDGNRLNEQFF	TGCGCCAGCAGCCAAGATGGGAACCGCCTCAATGAGCAGTTCTTC
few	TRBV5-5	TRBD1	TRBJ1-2	CASSLGQGLRGNGYTF	TGTGCCAGCAGCTTGGGACAGGGGTTGAGGGGAAATGGCTACACCTTC
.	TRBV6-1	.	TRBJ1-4	CAFGHRFNEKLFF	TGTGCCTTTGGGCACAGGTTTAATGAAAAACTGTTTTTT
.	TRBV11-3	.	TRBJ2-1	CASSLDAGRGRLAYNEQFF	TGTGCCAGCAGCTTAGATGCGGGCAGGGGCCGTTTGGCTTACAATGAGCAGTTCTTC
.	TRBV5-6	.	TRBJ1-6	CASSFPGNSPLHF	TGTGCCAGCAGCTTCCCAGGGAATTCACCCCTCCACTTT
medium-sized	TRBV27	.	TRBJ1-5	CASSPRDGFEPQHF	TGTGCCAGCAGTCCAAGGGACGGGTTTGAGCCCCAGCATTTT
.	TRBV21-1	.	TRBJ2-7	CASSKARQGARYEQYF	TGTGCCAGCAGCAAAGCGCGACAGGGGGCGAGGTACGAGCAGTACTTC
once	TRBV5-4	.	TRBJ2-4	CASSLAAPENIQYF	TGTGCCAGCAGCTTGGCAGCTCCGGAAAACATTCAGTACTTC
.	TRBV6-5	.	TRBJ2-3	CAINGQFLADTQYF	TGTGCCATCAACGGGCAGTTTCTCGCAGATACGCAGTATTTT
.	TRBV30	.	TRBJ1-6	CAWVQGGNSPLHF	TGTGCCTGGGTCCAGGGAGGCAATTCACCCCTCCACTTT
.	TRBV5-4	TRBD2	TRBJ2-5	CASSLGPIREGKETQYF	TGTGCCAGCAGCTTGGGTCCCATCAGGGAGGGGAAAGAGACCCAGTACTTC
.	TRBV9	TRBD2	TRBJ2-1	CASSAGGGISVF	TGTGCCAGCAGCGCCGGGGGAGGGATATCGGTCTTC
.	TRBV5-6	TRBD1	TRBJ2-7	CASSRPGQGYYEQYF	TGTGCCAGCAGTCGGCCGGGACAGGGGTACTACGAGCAGTACTTC
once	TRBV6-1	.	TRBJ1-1	CASKGPNTEAFF	TGTGCCAGCAAGGGGCCGAACACTGAAGCTTTCTTT
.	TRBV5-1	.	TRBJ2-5	CASSLARVETQYF	TGCGCCAGCAGCTTGGCCAGGGTGGAGACCCAGTACTTC
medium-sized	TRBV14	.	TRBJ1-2	CASSQAGVHGYTF	TGTGCCAGCAGCCAAGCGGGGGTGCATGGCTACACCTTC
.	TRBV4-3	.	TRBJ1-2	CASSQSPSLGVSQGYTF	TGCGCCAGCAGCCAAAGCCCTTCCCTAGGGGTATCGCAGGGCTACACCTTC
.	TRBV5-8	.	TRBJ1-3	CASSLAWASGNTIYF	TGTGCCAGCAGCTTGGCCTGGGCTAGCGGAAACACCATATATTTT
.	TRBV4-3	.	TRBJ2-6	CASSLTSQSRANVLTF	TGCGCCAGCAGCCTTACGTCACAAAGTCGGGCCAACGTCCTGACTTTC
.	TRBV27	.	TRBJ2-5	CASGMKETQYF	TGTGCCAGCGGGATGAAAGAGACCCAGTACTTC
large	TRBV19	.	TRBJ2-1	CASSLGERPFF	TGTGCCAGTAGCCTGGGGGAGAGACCGTTCTTC
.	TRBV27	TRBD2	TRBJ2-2	CASSLGRKAAGAWTGELFF	TGTGCCAGCAGTTTGGGGAGGAAGGCTGCGGGAGCCTGGACCGGGGAGCTGTTTTTT
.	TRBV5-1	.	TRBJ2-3	CASSLDRTRTDTQYF	TGCGCCAGCAGCCTAGACAGGACCCGCACAGATACGCAGTATTTT
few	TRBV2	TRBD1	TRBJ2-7	CASSEQGDRGPYEQYF	TGTGCCAGCAGTGAACAGGGGGACAGGGGGCCATACGAGCAGTACTTC
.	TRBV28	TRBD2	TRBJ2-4	CASSSLLGRGAKNIQYF	TGTGCCAGCAGTTCTCTTCTGGGGAGGGGAGCCAAAAACATTCAGTACTTC
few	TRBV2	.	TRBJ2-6	CASSPSSGANVLTF	TGTGCCAGTTCTCCTAGCTCTGGGGCCAACGTCCTGACTTTC
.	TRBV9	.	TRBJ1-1	CASSASSANTEAFF	TGTGCCAGCAGCGCCTCCTCGGCTAACACTGAAGCTTTCTTT
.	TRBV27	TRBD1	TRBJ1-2	CASFDRANGYTF	TGTGCCAGCTTCGACAGGGCTAATGGCTACACCTTC
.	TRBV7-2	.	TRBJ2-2	CASSLGGANTGELFF	TGTGCCAGCAGCTTAGGCGGCGCGAACACCGGGGAGCTGTTTTTT
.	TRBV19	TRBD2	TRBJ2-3	CASTIGAGASDTQYF	TGTGCCAGTACAATAGGAGCGGGGGCTTCAGATACGCAGTATTTT
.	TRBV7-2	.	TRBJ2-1	CASSLVFQGRSYNEQFF	TGTGCCAGCAGCTTAGTGTTCCAGGGGAGATCCTACAATGAGCAGTTCTTC
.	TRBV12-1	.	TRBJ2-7	CASSLSPGGEQYF	TGTGCCAGCAGCTTGAGCCCGGGGGGGGAGCAGTACTTC
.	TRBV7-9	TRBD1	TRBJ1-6	CASSSRGQGWDSPLHF	TGTGCCAGCAGCTCTAGGGGACAGGGGTGGGATTCACCCCTCCACTTT
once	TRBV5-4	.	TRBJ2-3	CASSYGTTNTDTQYF	TGTGCCAGCAGCTACGGGACGACGAACACAGATACGCAGTATTTT